What follows are 14 T cell receptor beta chains derived from one specimen sequenced in a study of cytomegalovirus exposure and HLA in healthy donors. PCR was performed using 60 Vbeta and 13 Jbeta primers. TCRdb keeps only in-frame clones here, not all; method: immunoSEQ multiplex PCR. The sample includes approximately 190,000 clones, around four fifths seen only once; the top ten take roughly 2.6%. Sequencing input: PBMCs. The source of these receptors is a woman aged 45-65 years in good health and CMV-seropositive.

The chain joins TRBV28 to TRBJ1-1; 8 positions match TRBD1. Trimming cost V 5 bases and J 1 base; bases outside gene matches: 6. Germline V lookup: CDR1 MDHEN, CDR2 SYDVKM. The CDR3 has 15 residues. The CDR3 nucleotides read TGTGCCAGCAGTCCCATCGGGACAGGGAACACTGAAGCTTTCTTT. Its translation is CASSPIGTGNTEAFF.

The chain has TRBV6-1 and TRBJ2-7; D is undetermined. The CDR3 runs 14 residues. The V gene lost 6 bases and the J gene lost 2 bases, with 14 bases spanning the gap. Germline V lookup: CDR1 MNHNS, CDR2 SASEGT. The chain's CDR3 is CASRVLSSAYEQYF. CDR3 nucleotides: TGTGCCAGCAGAGTTCTATCGTCCGCCTACGAGCAGTACTTC.

This clone has just one count. V gene TRBV27 combines with J gene TRBJ2-7; D ambiguous. The CDR3 extends over 13 amino acids. The V gene's germline CDR1 is MNHEY and CDR2 SMNVEV (reference sequence). The V end lost 11 bases, the J end lost 0 bases, and 14 bases lay between the germline ends. This chain's CDR3 is CASRPMSSYEQYF. CDR3 sequence (DNA): TGTGCCTCCCGCCCCATGAGCTCCTACGAGCAGTACTTC.

The table lists this clone with a count of one. The J gene is TRBJ2-5, the V gene TRBV11-2; the D gene is possibly TRBD2 (6 bases). The germline gives CDR1 SGHAT, CDR2 FQNNGV. The CDR3 is 16 amino acids. Trimming took 7 bases from V and 1 from J, leaving 19 bases between them. The CDR3 bases are TGTGCCAGCACCCAAATAGGAGGGCCTCCCCAAGAGACCCAGTACTTC. It is translated as CASTQIGGPPQETQYF. Filled out from reference TRBV11-2 and TRBJ2-5, the complete variable domain reads EAGVAQSPRYKIIEKRQSVAFWCNPISGHATLYWYQQILGQGPKLLIQFQNNGVVDDSQLPKDRFSAERLKGVDSTLKIQPAKLEDSAVYLCASTQIGGPPQETQYFGPGTRLLVL.

This rearrangement joins TRBV25-1 to TRBJ1-2; no reliable D call. CDR3 size: 15 residues. V was pared by 3 bases and J by 7 bases, with 18 bases between. CDR1 MGHDK and CDR2 SYGVNS come from the germline V gene. In DNA, the CDR3 is TGTGCCAGCAGTGACGACCCGCGGGTTACAAGTGGCTACACCTTC. It codes for CASSDDPRVTSGYTF.

Comments on this clone: Other DNA sequences within the sample encode an identical CDR3. The V and J genes are TRBV27 and TRBJ2-3, with 10 positions matching TRBD2. V gave up 6 bases and J gave up 4 bases; unmatched junction bases: 4. Per germline, CDR1 MNHEY and CDR2 SMNVEV (reference sequence). The CDR3 length is 14 residues. The CDR3 is CASRASGGPDTQYF. The CDR3 DNA reads TGTGCCAGCAGGGCTAGCGGGGGTCCAGATACGCAGTATTTT.

V is TRBV10-3 and J is TRBJ1-2; weak D call: TRBD1 (5 bases). From germline, CDR1 is ENHRY and CDR2 SYGVKD. The V end lost 2 bases, the J end lost 0 bases, and 16 bases lay between the germline ends. The CDR3 runs 17 residues. For the CDR3, the DNA is TGTGCCATCAGTGAGACCGACAGCGGGAATACTAACTATGGCTACACCTTC. Its protein product is CAISETDSGNTNYGYTF.

This chain links TRBV5-1 with TRBJ1-5, with TRBD1 matching 10 bases. Germline V CDR1 and CDR2: SGHRS, YFSETQ. CDR3 size: 15 residues. The V segment lost 3 bases and the J segment 5 bases; nucleotides outside the gene matches: 5. CDR3 in amino acids: CASSWGQGTDQPQHF. The CDR3 nucleotides read TGCGCCAGCAGCTGGGGACAGGGGACTGATCAGCCCCAGCATTTT.

The chain employs TRBV5-5 and TRBJ1-4; TRBD1 aligns across 7 bases. Germline values: CDR1 SGHKS, CDR2 YYEKEE (reference sequence). This CDR3 is 15 amino acids long. The V segment lost 1 base and the J segment 8 bases; nucleotides outside the gene matches: 8. The DNA of the CDR3 is TGTGCCAGCAGCTTGTTAGACAGGGTGGGAGAAAAACTGTTTTTT. This encodes CASSLLDRVGEKLFF.

The chain is built from TRBV13 and TRBJ1-6; 9 positions agree with TRBD1. The V gene's germline CDR1 is PRHDT and CDR2 FYEKMQ (reference sequence). The ends lost 5 bases at V and 9 bases at J; junction bases unmatched: 11. This CDR3 has 16 residues. The CDR3 here is CASSLDRGKSFSPLHF. In DNA form, the CDR3 reads TGTGCCAGCAGCCTGGACAGGGGAAAGTCTTTTTCACCCCTCCACTTT.

The genes are TRBV5-1 and TRBJ2-7; a weak D match, TRBD2 (7 bases). The V and J ends lost 4 bases and 3 bases respectively, with 14 bases between them. The CDR3 has 14 amino acids. CDR1 is SGHRS, CDR2 YFSETQ, per germline. The CDR3 region has the DNA TGCGCCAGCAGCCCGGAGGGGGGGGACTACGAGCAGTACTTC. It specifies CASSPEGGDYEQYF.

The rearrangement joins TRBV7-2 to TRBJ2-7, with 11 bases identical to TRBD1. The trim removed 4 bases at V and 3 bases at J, leaving 5 bases unmatched. The length of the CDR3 is 15 residues. Germline V CDR1 and CDR2: SGHTA, FQGNSA. Here the CDR3 DNA reads TGTGCCAGCAGCTGGAGGACAGGGGGCGGCTACGAGCAGTACTTC. Translation: CASSWRTGGGYEQYF.

This clone was counted only a few times. V and J are TRBV19 and TRBJ1-6, with D perhaps matching TRBD1 (5 bases). The CDR3 consists of 15 residues. The germline V and J ends were trimmed by 5 bases and 9 bases, with 17 bases remaining between them. From germline, CDR1 is LNHDA and CDR2 SQIVND (reference sequence). CDR3 residues: CASSSVGQASSPLHF. DNA of the CDR3: TGTGCCAGTAGTTCTGTGGGGCAGGCCAGTTCACCCCTCCACTTT. Full variable domain (remainder filled in from reference TRBV19 and TRBJ1-6): DGGITQSPKYLFRKEGQNVTLSCEQNLNHDAMYWYRQDPGQGLRLIYYSQIVNDFQKGDIAEGYSVSREKKESFPLTVTSAQKNPTAFYLCASSSVGQASSPLHFGNGTRLTVT.

The chain links TRBV5-4 to TRBJ2-7; 7 positions agree with TRBD1. The CDR3 spans 14 residues. The V and J ends lost 3 bases and 5 bases, in that order; junction bases with no gene match: 8. From germline, CDR1 is SGHNT and CDR2 YYREEE (reference sequence). The CDR3 is CASSWATGTNEQYF. The DNA of the CDR3 is TGTGCCAGCAGCTGGGCGACAGGGACGAACGAGCAGTACTTC.